The rows below give T cell receptor beta chains drawn from one sample of a study of OX40 agonist ivuxolimab in advanced cancers. Method: immunoSEQ multiplex PCR; TCRdb's copy keeps in-frame clones and lacks some. The sample contains over 55,000 clones, approximately 80% of which appear only once. This sample comprised CD4+ or CD8+ T cells sorted from blood, obtained in a trial of the OX40 agonist ivuxolimab. These receptors all stem from an adult with an advanced solid tumor such as melanoma, head and neck, liver or kidney cancer. The CDR3 runs from the conserved cysteine through the conserved F or W. D genes are given only for firm matches. Rows may omit the clone size; those that give it use once, few, many or a size class.

j_gene: TRBJ2-5; v_gene: TRBV6-5; abundance: -; d_gene: -; CDR3aa: CASSWDRRVETQYF; CDR3nt: TGTGCCAGCAGTTGGGACCGTAGGGTAGAGACCCAGTACTTC
j_gene: TRBJ2-5; v_gene: TRBV7-2; abundance: -; d_gene: -; CDR3aa: CASSTRGQETQYF; CDR3nt: TGTGCCAGCAGTACGCGGGGACAAGAGACCCAGTACTTC
j_gene: TRBJ2-1; v_gene: TRBV10-3; abundance: once; d_gene: -; CDR3aa: CAISEEHNEQFF; CDR3nt: TGTGCCATCAGTGAGGAGCATAATGAGCAGTTCTTC
j_gene: TRBJ2-7; v_gene: TRBV5-4; abundance: -; d_gene: TRBD2; CDR3aa: CASSSLAGAGEQYF; CDR3nt: TGTGCCAGCAGCTCTCTAGCGGGAGCGGGGGAGCAGTACTTC
j_gene: TRBJ2-2; v_gene: TRBV2; abundance: -; d_gene: -; CDR3aa: CASSRRDTNTGELFF; CDR3nt: TGTGCCAGCAGTCGCAGGGATACGAACACCGGGGAGCTGTTTTTT
j_gene: TRBJ2-3; v_gene: TRBV9; abundance: -; d_gene: TRBD2; CDR3aa: CASSVASGKSTDTQYF; CDR3nt: TGTGCCAGCAGTGTAGCTAGCGGGAAGAGCACAGATACGCAGTATTTT
j_gene: TRBJ2-2; v_gene: TRBV9; abundance: -; d_gene: TRBD1; CDR3aa: CASSATGEAGELFF; CDR3nt: TGTGCCAGCAGCGCGACAGGGGAAGCCGGGGAGCTGTTTTTT
j_gene: TRBJ2-1; v_gene: TRBV7-8; abundance: -; d_gene: -; CDR3aa: CASATGRYNEQFF; CDR3nt: TGTGCCAGCGCTACAGGTCGCTACAATGAGCAGTTCTTC
j_gene: TRBJ1-2; v_gene: TRBV28; abundance: -; d_gene: -; CDR3aa: CASSFPWSDYGYTF; CDR3nt: TGTGCCAGCAGTTTTCCCTGGTCGGACTATGGCTACACCTTC
j_gene: TRBJ1-6; v_gene: TRBV27; abundance: -; d_gene: -; CDR3aa: CASASYNSPLHF; CDR3nt: TGTGCCAGCGCAAGTTATAATTCACCCCTCCACTTT
j_gene: TRBJ1-6; v_gene: TRBV28; abundance: -; d_gene: -; CDR3aa: CASSFFQDSPLHF; CDR3nt: TGTGCCAGCAGTTTCTTCCAGGATTCACCCCTCCACTTT
j_gene: TRBJ2-7; v_gene: TRBV5-4; abundance: -; d_gene: TRBD1; CDR3aa: CASSLLGQVSYEQYF; CDR3nt: TGTGCCAGCAGCCTCCTGGGACAGGTTTCCTACGAGCAGTACTTC
j_gene: TRBJ2-6; v_gene: TRBV6-1; abundance: -; d_gene: -; CDR3aa: CASTGANVLTF; CDR3nt: TGTGCCAGCACTGGCGCCAACGTCCTGACTTTC
j_gene: TRBJ1-2; v_gene: TRBV6-6; abundance: -; d_gene: TRBD1; CDR3aa: CASRQKSGTGEYGYTF; CDR3nt: TGTGCCAGCAGACAGAAATCCGGGACAGGGGAATATGGCTACACCTTC
j_gene: TRBJ1-2; v_gene: TRBV6-1; abundance: -; d_gene: -; CDR3aa: CASSEAPWGDYYGYTF; CDR3nt: TGTGCCAGCAGTGAAGCCCCCTGGGGGGATTACTATGGCTACACCTTC
j_gene: TRBJ2-5; v_gene: TRBV7-2; abundance: -; d_gene: -; CDR3aa: CASSFPVGGRQETQYF; CDR3nt: TGTGCCAGCAGCTTCCCGGTTGGGGGCCGCCAAGAGACCCAGTACTTC
j_gene: TRBJ1-5; v_gene: TRBV7-2; abundance: -; d_gene: -; CDR3aa: CASSLDSNQPQHF; CDR3nt: TGTGCCAGCAGCTTAGACAGCAATCAGCCCCAGCATTTT
j_gene: TRBJ1-1; v_gene: TRBV7-9; abundance: -; d_gene: TRBD1; CDR3aa: CASSERQGGTEAFF; CDR3nt: TGTGCCAGCAGCGAAAGACAGGGGGGAACTGAAGCTTTCTTT
j_gene: TRBJ2-5; v_gene: TRBV9; abundance: -; d_gene: TRBD1; CDR3aa: CASSAPGGETQYF; CDR3nt: TGTGCCAGCAGCGCCCCAGGGGGAGAGACCCAGTACTTC
j_gene: TRBJ2-5; v_gene: TRBV28; abundance: -; d_gene: TRBD1; CDR3aa: CASRLTGGETQYF; CDR3nt: TGTGCCAGCAGGCTGACAGGGGGGGAGACCCAGTACTTC
j_gene: TRBJ2-2; v_gene: TRBV5-1; abundance: -; d_gene: TRBD2; CDR3aa: CASSLVSGGNTGELFF; CDR3nt: TGCGCCAGCAGCTTGGTCAGCGGGGGAAACACCGGGGAGCTGTTTTTT
j_gene: TRBJ1-2; v_gene: TRBV6-6; abundance: few; d_gene: -; CDR3aa: CASSYDSGNYGYTF; CDR3nt: TGTGCCAGCAGTTACGATTCGGGAAACTATGGCTACACCTTC
j_gene: TRBJ2-7; v_gene: TRBV7-2; abundance: -; d_gene: -; CDR3aa: CASSLLAFSSYEQYF; CDR3nt: TGTGCCAGCAGCTTACTAGCGTTCAGCTCCTACGAGCAGTACTTC
j_gene: TRBJ2-7; v_gene: TRBV28; abundance: -; d_gene: -; CDR3aa: CASSLSQLSATEQHF; CDR3nt: TGTGCCAGCAGTTTATCCCAGCTTTCGGCTACCGAGCAGCACTTC
j_gene: TRBJ1-2; v_gene: TRBV6-5; abundance: -; d_gene: -; CDR3aa: CASSYRPGEGYTF; CDR3nt: TGTGCCAGCAGTTACAGGCCAGGCGAAGGCTACACCTTC
j_gene: TRBJ1-1; v_gene: TRBV5-1; abundance: -; d_gene: TRBD1; CDR3aa: CASSLDRGTEAFF; CDR3nt: TGCGCCAGCAGCTTGGACAGGGGCACTGAAGCTTTCTTT
j_gene: TRBJ1-3; v_gene: TRBV6-6; abundance: -; d_gene: -; CDR3aa: CASIQAGGGNTIYF; CDR3nt: TGTGCCAGCATCCAGGCGGGGGGGGGAAACACCATATATTTT
j_gene: TRBJ2-1; v_gene: TRBV5-8; abundance: -; d_gene: -; CDR3aa: CASSQEAKKQFF; CDR3nt: TGTGCCAGCAGCCAAGAAGCGAAGAAGCAGTTCTTC
j_gene: TRBJ2-1; v_gene: TRBV28; abundance: -; d_gene: TRBD2; CDR3aa: CASSGGSPDEQFF; CDR3nt: TGTGCCAGCAGTGGCGGGAGTCCCGATGAGCAGTTCTTC
j_gene: TRBJ2-2; v_gene: TRBV9; abundance: -; d_gene: -; CDR3aa: CASSGITGELFF; CDR3nt: TGTGCCAGCAGTGGAATCACCGGGGAGCTGTTTTTT
j_gene: TRBJ2-1; v_gene: TRBV7-9; abundance: -; d_gene: -; CDR3aa: CASSLDFEQFF; CDR3nt: TGTGCCAGCAGCTTGGATTTTGAGCAGTTCTTC
j_gene: TRBJ2-5; v_gene: TRBV29-1; abundance: -; d_gene: -; CDR3aa: CSVVVGQETQYF; CDR3nt: TGCAGCGTTGTGGTGGGACAAGAGACCCAGTACTTC
j_gene: TRBJ2-3; v_gene: TRBV7-2; abundance: -; d_gene: -; CDR3aa: CASSLGLDTQYF; CDR3nt: TGTGCCAGCAGCTTAGGTTTGGATACGCAGTATTTT
j_gene: TRBJ2-1; v_gene: TRBV5-1; abundance: -; d_gene: -; CDR3aa: CASSLDRTLGNEQFF; CDR3nt: TGCGCCAGCAGCTTGGACAGGACCCTGGGCAATGAGCAGTTCTTC
j_gene: TRBJ1-1; v_gene: TRBV7-8; abundance: -; d_gene: TRBD1; CDR3aa: CASSPRQGHTEAFF; CDR3nt: TGTGCCAGCAGCCCCCGACAGGGCCACACTGAAGCTTTCTTT
j_gene: TRBJ2-7; v_gene: TRBV13; abundance: -; d_gene: -; CDR3aa: CASSLPPGGELGEQYF; CDR3nt: TGTGCCAGCAGCTTACCTCCGGGTGGGGAATTGGGGGAGCAGTACTTC
j_gene: TRBJ1-1; v_gene: TRBV6-6; abundance: -; d_gene: -; CDR3aa: CASRSLGGDTEAFF; CDR3nt: TGTGCCAGCAGATCGTTGGGGGGGGACACTGAAGCTTTCTTT
j_gene: TRBJ1-3; v_gene: TRBV5-6; abundance: -; d_gene: -; CDR3aa: CASSLFGVLSGNTIYF; CDR3nt: TGTGCCAGCAGCTTGTTCGGGGTTCTCTCTGGAAACACCATATATTTT
j_gene: TRBJ2-3; v_gene: TRBV5-4; abundance: -; d_gene: -; CDR3aa: CASRASTDTQYF; CDR3nt: TGTGCCAGCAGGGCTAGCACAGATACGCAGTATTTT
j_gene: TRBJ1-1; v_gene: TRBV18; abundance: few; d_gene: -; CDR3aa: CASSPPGDTRAEAFF; CDR3nt: TGTGCCAGCTCACCACCCGGAGACACCCGGGCTGAAGCTTTCTTT
j_gene: TRBJ1-5; v_gene: TRBV15; abundance: -; d_gene: TRBD1; CDR3aa: CATSRVGTGGEQPQHF; CDR3nt: TGTGCCACCAGCAGAGTAGGGACAGGGGGCGAGCAGCCCCAGCATTTT
j_gene: TRBJ1-6; v_gene: TRBV5-1; abundance: -; d_gene: -; CDR3aa: CASSLTDSYNSPLHF; CDR3nt: TGCGCCAGCAGCTTGACAGACTCCTATAATTCACCCCTCCACTTT
j_gene: TRBJ1-2; v_gene: TRBV27; abundance: few; d_gene: TRBD1; CDR3aa: CASSFGQGRGYTF; CDR3nt: TGTGCCAGCAGTTTTGGACAGGGCCGTGGCTACACCTTC
j_gene: TRBJ1-5; v_gene: TRBV28; abundance: -; d_gene: -; CDR3aa: CASSLLTGMADQPQHF; CDR3nt: TGTGCCAGCAGTTTACTCACAGGGATGGCGGATCAGCCCCAGCATTTT
j_gene: TRBJ2-1; v_gene: TRBV6-7; abundance: -; d_gene: TRBD2; CDR3aa: CASRLQGLAGGNEQFF; CDR3nt: TGTGCCAGCAGGCTCCAAGGACTAGCGGGGGGCAATGAGCAGTTCTTC
j_gene: TRBJ1-3; v_gene: TRBV14; abundance: -; d_gene: -; CDR3aa: CASSQGRVSGNTIYF; CDR3nt: TGTGCCAGCAGCCAAGGGCGTGTCTCTGGAAACACCATATATTTT
j_gene: TRBJ2-5; v_gene: TRBV7-2; abundance: -; d_gene: -; CDR3aa: CASSLVSETQYF; CDR3nt: TGTGCCAGCAGCTTAGTCTCGGAGACCCAGTACTTC
j_gene: TRBJ2-1; v_gene: TRBV7-2; abundance: few; d_gene: TRBD2; CDR3aa: CASTPSGSSYNEQFF; CDR3nt: TGTGCCAGCACCCCCAGCGGGAGCTCCTACAATGAGCAGTTCTTC
j_gene: TRBJ1-4; v_gene: TRBV7-2; abundance: once; d_gene: -; CDR3aa: CASSFSQGYNEKLFF; CDR3nt: TGTGCCAGCAGCTTCTCCCAGGGCTACAATGAAAAACTGTTTTTT
j_gene: TRBJ2-1; v_gene: TRBV28; abundance: -; d_gene: TRBD2; CDR3aa: CASSFRGRADNEQFF; CDR3nt: TGTGCCAGCAGCTTCCGCGGGAGGGCCGACAATGAGCAGTTCTTC
j_gene: TRBJ1-5; v_gene: TRBV11-2; abundance: -; d_gene: -; CDR3aa: CASSLDWQGNQPQHF; CDR3nt: TGTGCCAGCAGCTTAGACTGGCAGGGGAATCAGCCCCAGCATTTT
j_gene: TRBJ1-1; v_gene: TRBV30; abundance: -; d_gene: -; CDR3aa: CAWSWGASTEAFF; CDR3nt: TGTGCCTGGAGTTGGGGGGCCAGCACTGAAGCTTTCTTT
j_gene: TRBJ2-1; v_gene: TRBV4-2; abundance: -; d_gene: -; CDR3aa: CASSQDRAVGRYNEQFF; CDR3nt: TGTGCCAGCAGCCAAGACAGGGCCGTAGGCCGTTACAATGAGCAGTTCTTC
j_gene: TRBJ2-3; v_gene: TRBV5-1; abundance: -; d_gene: -; CDR3aa: CASSFFTDTDTQYF; CDR3nt: TGCGCCAGCAGCTTTTTCACAGACACAGATACGCAGTATTTT
j_gene: TRBJ2-7; v_gene: TRBV28; abundance: -; d_gene: TRBD1; CDR3aa: CASSFDREDYEQYF; CDR3nt: TGTGCCAGCAGTTTCGACAGGGAAGACTACGAGCAGTACTTC